One and the same sample provided the 19 T cell receptor beta chains below, sequenced in a study of Ad26.COV2.S vaccination and SARS-CoV-2 variants. Clones were sequenced by immunoSEQ multiplex PCR, and TCRdb holds only the in-frame ones, with some missing. The sample lists roughly 420,000 clones; about 91% were seen once. Treatment in this sample: roughly 18 received Ad26.COV2.S at low or high dose, single or two shots; roughly 5 received placebo; per-sample allocation not given. Material that was analyzed had been drawn on day 63 after the first vaccine or placebo injection. Source: peripheral blood, taken in a trial of Ad26.COV2.S vaccine versus placebo. These receptors were obtained from a person aged 18-65 years who received the Ad26.COV2.S COVID-19 vaccine or a placebo.

The genes are TRBV7-2 and TRBJ1-1, with no clear D. V lost 6 bases, J lost 1 base, and 18 bases lay in between. The CDR3 sequence is 16 residues long. CDR1 is SGHTA, CDR2 FQGNSA, per germline. The DNA of the CDR3 is TGTGCCAGCAGATACGTCGGGAGCCCTTCGAACACTGAAGCTTTCTTT. Translated: CASRYVGSPSNTEAFF.

The chain carries TRBV5-1 and TRBJ2-3; no reliable D call. The CDR3 sequence is 13 residues long. V lost 0 bases and J lost 4, with 6 bases in between. The germline gives CDR1 SGHRS, CDR2 YFSETQ. The CDR3 bases are TGCGCCAGCAGCTTGGACCCTTCAGATACGCAGTATTTT. Translating gives CASSLDPSDTQYF.

CDR3 coding DNA: TGCAGCACCTTCGACAGACGCCCGAACAATGAGCAGTTCTTC. It yields the protein CSTFDRRPNNEQFF. J is TRBJ2-1 and V is TRBV29-1; D may be TRBD1 (5 bases). The germline V gene encodes CDR1 SQVTM and CDR2 ANQGSEA. The ends were cut back, 8 bases at V and 5 bases at J, with 19 bases in the middle. The CDR3 spans 14 residues.

V is TRBV4-3 and J is TRBJ1-2, with no clear D. The CDR3 runs 18 residues. Germline loops: CDR1 LGHNA, CDR2 YSLEER. Trimming took 0 bases from V and 4 from J, leaving 21 bases between them. CDR3 nucleotides: TGCGCCAGCAGCCAAGATTTGGGCCAGGCGCAAACTACCTATGGCTACACCTTC. Its translation is CASSQDLGQAQTTYGYTF.

V usage is TRBV7-3 and J usage is TRBJ2-1; 12 nucleotides agree with TRBD2. The germline gives CDR1 SGHTA, CDR2 FQGTGA. V gave up 2 bases and J gave up 4 bases; unmatched junction bases: 0. CDR3 length: 15 residues. The CDR3 nucleotides read TGTGCCAGCAGCTTACTAGCGGGAGGGTACAATGAGCAGTTCTTC. Amino acid sequence: CASSLLAGGYNEQFF.

This chain links TRBV7-9 with TRBJ1-4, with TRBD1 matching 9 bases. Trimming at V came to 3 bases and at J to 14 bases, leaving 7 bases not matched to a gene. The germline V gene has CDR1 SEHNR and CDR2 FQNEAQ (reference sequence). The CDR3 totals 13 residues. CDR3 nucleotides: TGTGCCAGCAGCTTGGGGACAGGGAAGAGGCTGTTTTTT. Protein: CASSLGTGKRLFF. Using reference TRBV7-9 and TRBJ1-4 for the parts outside the CDR3, the full variable domain is DTGVSQNPRHKITKRGQNVTFRCDPISEHNRLYWYRQTLGQGPEFLTYFQNEAQLEKSRLLSDRFSAERPKGSFSTLEIQRTEQGDSAMYLCASSLGTGKRLFFGSGTQLSVL.

This clone was observed once. The CDR3 nucleotides read TGTGCCAGCTCGCATAGTAGCGGAGCCCAAGAGACCCAGTACTTC. Its protein product is CASSHSSGAQETQYF. The chain carries TRBV18 and TRBJ2-5; D might be TRBD2 (6 bases). The CDR3 contains 15 residues. Deletions cut 6 bases from V and 1 base from J, with 15 bases between. Per the germline V gene, CDR1 is KGHSH and CDR2 is LQKENI.

This sequence joins TRBV18 and TRBJ2-7; no definite D call. The CDR3 is 14 residues long. The V end was cut by 3 bases, the J end by 3 bases, with 12 bases between. Germline lookup yields CDR1 KGHSH and CDR2 LQKENI. Here the CDR3 reads CASSPRQSNYEQYF. The DNA for the CDR3 is TGTGCCAGCTCACCCAGGCAATCCAACTACGAGCAGTACTTC.

This clone was observed a handful of times. The V and J genes are TRBV27 and TRBJ2-3; D possibly uses TRBD1 or TRBD2 (5 bases each). The ends were cut back, 6 bases at V and 2 bases at J, with 12 bases in the middle. This CDR3 has 14 amino acids. Germline V CDR1 and CDR2: MNHEY, SMNVEV (reference sequence). The CDR3 DNA follows: TGTGCCAGCAGGTGGGGGTGGGCCACAGATACGCAGTATTTT. It yields the protein CASRWGWATDTQYF.

The chain has TRBV6-2 or TRBV6-3 and TRBJ2-1; possibly TRBD1 for D (5 bases). Germline CDR1 reads MNHEY; CDR2 reads SVGEGT. This CDR3 is 14 amino acids long. Trimming took off 6 bases at V and 9 bases at J, with 18 bases between the two ends. The CDR3 region is CASSQSPQGSEQFF. In DNA, the CDR3 is TGTGCCAGCAGCCAATCACCCCAGGGCAGTGAGCAGTTCTTC.

CDR3 sequence (DNA): TGTGCCAGCAGCGATGCATGGGGTATCTCCTACAATGAGCAGTTCTTC. Protein sequence: CASSDAWGISYNEQFF. The chain couples TRBV7-8 to TRBJ2-1; the D is unclear. CDR3 length: 16 residues. Deletions cut 5 bases from V and 0 bases from J, with 14 bases between. Germline V CDR1 and CDR2: SGHVS, FQNEAQ.

This rearrangement joins TRBV7-2 to TRBJ1-2; D uncertain. V gave up 4 bases and J gave up 4 bases, with 10 bases separating them. Germline lookup yields CDR1 SGHTA and CDR2 FQGNSA. This CDR3 spans 13 amino acids. This chain's CDR3 is CASSYRAAYGYTF. In DNA, the CDR3 is TGTGCCAGCAGCTACCGGGCGGCCTATGGCTACACCTTC.

This clone appeared a few times. The chain carries TRBV29-1 and TRBJ2-7; D perhaps matches TRBD1 (5 bases). Trimming took off 4 bases at V and 4 bases at J, with 14 bases between the two ends. Germline V lookup: CDR1 SQVTM, CDR2 ANQGSEA. The CDR3 totals 13 residues. The CDR3 loop reads CSVVDSQDYEQYF. The CDR3, as DNA: TGCAGCGTTGTTGACAGCCAGGATTACGAGCAGTACTTC.

This clone has more than one count but fewer than ten. The V gene is TRBV7-9, the J gene TRBJ2-1, with TRBD2 as a possible D gene (6 bases). The length of the CDR3 is 13 residues. Germline V gene lookup returns CDR1 SEHNR and CDR2 FQNEAQ (reference sequence). V gave up 7 bases and J gave up 4 bases, with 11 bases separating them. The CDR3: CASTGVSYNEQFF. In DNA, the CDR3 is TGTGCCAGCACGGGAGTTTCGTACAATGAGCAGTTCTTC.

The chain combines TRBV5-6 with TRBJ1-1, with TRBD1 as a possible D gene (5 bases). V lost 3 bases and J 1 base, leaving 16 bases between the germline ends. This CDR3 contains 16 residues. Looked up from germline, CDR1 is SGHDT and CDR2 is YYEEEE. The CDR3 loop reads CASSSRDGGQNTEAFF. CDR3 bases: TGTGCCAGCAGCTCCCGGGACGGTGGTCAGAACACTGAAGCTTTCTTT.

This clone was observed once. This chain uses TRBV9 with TRBJ1-6, with 9 bases matching TRBD1. V lost 6 bases, J lost 10 bases, and 11 bases stayed unmatched. Per germline, CDR1 SGDLS and CDR2 YYNGEE. CDR3 length: 15 amino acids. CDR3 region: CASTKYGTGRSPLHF. The CDR3 DNA sequence: TGTGCCAGCACCAAGTACGGGACAGGGCGATCACCCCTCCACTTT.

The gene calls are TRBV5-1 and TRBJ1-2; D uncertain. The V gene's germline CDR1 is SGHRS and CDR2 YFSETQ. This CDR3 is 13 amino acids long. Between the trimmed V and J ends, which lost 1 base and 8 bases, there was a span of 12 bases. The CDR3 protein is CASSLSVVEGYTF. The CDR3 DNA is TGCGCCAGCAGCTTGTCAGTGGTAGAAGGCTACACCTTC.

J is TRBJ2-3 and V is TRBV7-3; TRBD2 might be the D (6 bases). V was pared by 1 base and J by 4 bases, with 12 bases between. The germline V gene has CDR1 SGHTA and CDR2 FQGTGA. The CDR3 is 15 amino acids. DNA for the CDR3: TGTGCCAGCAGCTTAAGGGGGAGGACATCAGATACGCAGTATTTT. Its protein product is CASSLRGRTSDTQYF.

The gene calls are TRBV11-3 and TRBJ1-4; D not resolved. Per germline, CDR1 SGHNT and CDR2 YENEEA. The CDR3 has 14 amino acids. The V gene lost 5 bases and the J gene lost 0 bases, with 7 bases spanning the gap. The CDR3 loop reads CASSIQSTNEKLFF. The CDR3 coding sequence is TGTGCCAGCAGCATACAGTCAACTAATGAAAAACTGTTTTTT.